This T cell receptor beta chain was recovered during a study of OX40 agonist ivuxolimab in advanced cancers. Study-wide context: While on treatment, patients had intravenous ivuxolimab at 0.01 to 10 mg/kg every 2 weeks. Study findings and constraints: Expanded clones were, on average, more numerous in CD8+ T cells than in CD4+.

As concerns this clone: Antigen specificity is unknown.

Produced via immunoSEQ multiplex PCR; TCRdb's table is partial and in-frame only. This sample has some 80,000 clones, with about 92% found just once. The receptor was derived from an adult with an advanced solid tumor such as melanoma, head and neck, liver or kidney cancer. The starting material was CD4+ or CD8+ T cells sorted from blood, obtained in a trial of the OX40 agonist ivuxolimab.

CDR3 residues: CASSQDGLAGEGYEQYF. The CDR3 coding sequence is TGCGCCAGCAGCCAAGACGGACTAGCGGGGGAGGGCTACGAGCAGTACTTC. This rearrangement joins TRBV4-3 to TRBJ2-7, with 13 bases aligning to TRBD2. The CDR3 consists of 17 residues. In germline, CDR1 is LGHNA, CDR2 YSLEER. Germline trimming cut 0 bases from V and 3 bases from J; bases unmatched to any gene: 5.